This is a list of T cell receptor beta chains from one sample in a study of T cells in Graves' hyperthyroidism and ophthalmopathy. TCRdb re-called the multiplex PCR reads through MiXCR, storing one row per CDR3 protein. The sample comprises fewer than 900,000 distinct CDR3 sequences, about 16% of which are singletons, and approximately 8.4% rests with the top ten. Sequenced sample: blood. Receptors were obtained from a young man with Graves' hyperthyroidism. The conserved cysteine and the conserved F or W are not part of the CDR3 here.

CDR3 protein,V gene
ASTPPGDSQETQY,TRBV6-1
SARTGTGLGYT,TRBV20-1
ASSFGRSNYGYT,TRBV28
ASSLGTSRARAQF,TRBV13
ASSIVLADAYEQY,TRBV19
AWSPRQGHGYT,TRBV30
ASSESGWSYEQY,TRBV25-1
ASSLPGTPGYEQY,TRBV28
ASSLWDTQY,TRBV12-3/TRBV12-4
ASSQVGAVDGKQNGYT,TRBV4-1
ASSPGNPGQEKLF,TRBV5-8
ASSETSAEGETQY,TRBV2
ASSHLPDSLYEQY,TRBV3-1
ASNARAVALWANVLT,TRBV6-1
ASSPSSGGGSEAF,TRBV5-1
ASSFGTSFTDTQY,TRBV12-3/TRBV12-4
SARGRAAGIRGETQY,TRBV20-1
ATSRPAGQGSTGTEAF,TRBV15
ASSLDRVKGNTEAF,TRBV6-2/TRBV6-3
ASSYTEGSGNQPQH,TRBV6-5
ASSFWGTQY,TRBV27
ATSDPRQGVSGYT,TRBV24-1
ASSRRGQDTEAF,TRBV18
ASSLGLQTGELF,TRBV5-4
ASGGGSRGDTQY,TRBV12-5
ASSFRTGNYEQY,TRBV27
SASVLAGAYEQY,TRBV20-1
ASSLSAGGRGEQF,TRBV28
ASGTLGILEQY,TRBV27
ASSPLDSPETQY,TRBV27